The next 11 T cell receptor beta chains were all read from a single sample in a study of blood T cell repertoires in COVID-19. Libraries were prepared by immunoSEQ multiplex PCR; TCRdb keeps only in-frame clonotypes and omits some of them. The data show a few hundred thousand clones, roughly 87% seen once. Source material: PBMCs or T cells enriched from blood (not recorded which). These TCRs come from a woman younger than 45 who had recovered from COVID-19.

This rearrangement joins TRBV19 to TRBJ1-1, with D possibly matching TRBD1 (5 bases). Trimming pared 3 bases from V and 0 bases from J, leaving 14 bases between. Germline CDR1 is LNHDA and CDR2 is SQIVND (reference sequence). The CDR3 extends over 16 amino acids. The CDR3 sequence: CASSIGGGPLNTEAFF. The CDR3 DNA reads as TGTGCCAGTAGTATCGGCGGGGGACCTTTGAACACTGAAGCTTTCTTT. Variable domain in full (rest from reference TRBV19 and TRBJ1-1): DGGITQSPKYLFRKEGQNVTLSCEQNLNHDAMYWYRQDPGQGLRLIYYSQIVNDFQKGDIAEGYSVSREKKESFPLTVTSAQKNPTAFYLCASSIGGGPLNTEAFFGQGTRLTVV.

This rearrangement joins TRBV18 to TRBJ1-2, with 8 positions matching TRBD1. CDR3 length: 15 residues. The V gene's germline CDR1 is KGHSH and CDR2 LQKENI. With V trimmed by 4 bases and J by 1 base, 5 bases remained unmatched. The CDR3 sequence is CASSQGQALNYGYTF. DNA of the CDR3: TGTGCCAGCTCACAGGGACAGGCCCTTAACTATGGCTACACCTTC.

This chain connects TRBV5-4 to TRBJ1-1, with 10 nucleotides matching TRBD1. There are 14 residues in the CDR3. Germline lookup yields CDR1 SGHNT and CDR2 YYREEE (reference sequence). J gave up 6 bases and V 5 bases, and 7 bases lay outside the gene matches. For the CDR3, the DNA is TGTGCCAGCAGTTCCCGGGACAGGGGCTCTGAAGCTTTCTTT. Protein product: CASSSRDRGSEAFF.

The CDR3 protein is CASSLSASGGTRSETQYF. In DNA form, the CDR3 reads TGTGCCAGCAGCTTAAGTGCTAGCGGGGGAACCCGCTCAGAGACCCAGTACTTC. V gene TRBV7-3 combines with J gene TRBJ2-5, with 10 bases identical to TRBD2. The germline CDR1 and CDR2 sequences are SGHTA and FQGTGA. The CDR3 sequence is 18 residues long. The junction had 12 bases not matched to a gene; V was cut back by 1 base and J by 4 bases.

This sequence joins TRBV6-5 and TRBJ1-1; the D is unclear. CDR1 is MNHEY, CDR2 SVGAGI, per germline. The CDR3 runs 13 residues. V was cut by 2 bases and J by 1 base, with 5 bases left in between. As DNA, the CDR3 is TGTGCCAGCAGTTACATCGGGAACACTGAAGCTTTCTTT. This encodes CASSYIGNTEAFF.

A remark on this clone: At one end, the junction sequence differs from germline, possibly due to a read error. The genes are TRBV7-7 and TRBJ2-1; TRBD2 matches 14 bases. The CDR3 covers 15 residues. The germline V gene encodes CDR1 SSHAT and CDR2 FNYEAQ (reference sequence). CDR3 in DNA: TGTGCTAGCAGCCCTGGGACTAGCGGGGGCCTGGGGCAGTTCTTC. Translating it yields CASSPGTSGGLGQFF.

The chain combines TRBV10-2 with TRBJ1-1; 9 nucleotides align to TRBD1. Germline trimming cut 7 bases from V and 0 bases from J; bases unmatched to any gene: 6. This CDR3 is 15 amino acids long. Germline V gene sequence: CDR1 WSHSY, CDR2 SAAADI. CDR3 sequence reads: CASTQTGGMNTEAFF. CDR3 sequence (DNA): TGCGCCAGCACCCAGACAGGGGGAATGAACACTGAAGCTTTCTTT.

CDR3 DNA: TGTGCCAGCAGACACAGGGGCTCAGCTAACTATGGCTACACCTTC. It specifies CASRHRGSANYGYTF. This rearrangement joins TRBV2 to TRBJ1-2, with 7 bases aligning to TRBD1. CDR1 and CDR2 from the germline V gene are SNHLY and FYNNEI. With 6 bases clipped from V and 0 bases from J, the junction kept 7 bases outside the gene matches. The CDR3 is 15 amino acids.

This CDR3 is CASTRTGTPGNTIYF. The CDR3 coding sequence is TGTGCCAGTACCCGAACCGGGACACCTGGAAACACCATATATTTT. The chain recombines TRBV19 with TRBJ1-3; the D gene is possibly TRBD1 (6 bases). The germline CDR1 and CDR2 sequences are LNHDA and SQIVND (reference sequence). The germline V and J ends were trimmed by 7 bases and 2 bases, with 15 bases remaining between them. The CDR3 has 15 residues. Filled out from reference TRBV19 and TRBJ1-3, the complete variable domain reads DGGITQSPKYLFRKEGQNVTLSCEQNLNHDAMYWYRQDPGQGLRLIYYSQIVNDFQKGDIAEGYSVSREKKESFPLTVTSAQKNPTAFYLCASTRTGTPGNTIYFGEGSWLTVV.

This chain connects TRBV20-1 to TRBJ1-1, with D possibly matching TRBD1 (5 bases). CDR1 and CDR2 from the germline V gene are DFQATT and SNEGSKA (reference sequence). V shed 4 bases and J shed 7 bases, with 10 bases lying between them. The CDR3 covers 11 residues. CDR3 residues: CSATGGVEAFF. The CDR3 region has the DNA TGCAGTGCTACGGGGGGGGTTGAAGCTTTCTTT.

Here the CDR3 reads CASSVGGSWGDIQYF. The CDR3 DNA is TGTGCCAGCAGCGTAGGCGGGTCCTGGGGTGACATTCAGTACTTC. The J gene is TRBJ2-4, the V gene TRBV9; weak D call: TRBD2 (5 bases). Trimming took off 0 bases at V and 8 bases at J, with 15 bases between the two ends. From germline, CDR1 is SGDLS and CDR2 YYNGEE. CDR3 length: 15 amino acids.